This entry describes one TCR beta chain. Germline CDR1 SGHVS, CDR2 FQNEAQ. The CDR3 runs to 13 residues. Deletions cut 5 bases from V and 3 bases from J, with 11 bases between. In the original processing: Reference gene primer amplification gave nucleated cell count estimates. Method: immunoSEQ multiplex PCR; TCRdb's copy keeps in-frame clones and lacks some. The V and J calls and the clone size are those of that table, but D and trimming were determined from the DNA. The sample consists of 250,000 to 350,000 clones, about 93% of them appearing once. Recruited during active infection, patients (from Seattle) were subsequently followed longitudinally. The data stem from a study of blood T cell repertoires in COVID-19. Study-wide background: Sites across the United States, Italy and Spain contributed samples from acute and convalescent COVID-19. Sources were T cells, B-cell-depleted T cells, or PBMCs; the material itself was cDNA or gDNA.

The sequence derives from a woman in her twenties or thirties with COVID-19, enrolled during active disease. The rearrangement links TRBV7-8 to TRBJ2-7; tentatively, D is TRBD1 (6 bases). The sample consisted of peripheral blood. DNA of the CDR3: TGTGCCAGCAGCACAGGGTTTTACTACGAGCAGTACTTC. This translates into CASSTGFYYEQYF.